The 8 T cell receptor beta chains given below trace back to one sample, sequenced in a study of post-analysis software for immune sequencing data. Study results and limitations: Among four to six TRBV segments more frequent in patients than controls were TRBV5-6, TRBV5-1 and TRBV20-1.

These receptors have no known antigen. TCR beta cDNA libraries had unique molecular identifiers. TCRdb processed the PCR reads anew with MiXCR; each CDR3 protein has one entry. The table has under 900,000 distinct CDR3 sequences, around 50% seen once. The sequenced sample consisted of blood. All receptors come from a girl aged 5-17 years with multiple sclerosis.

Comment on this clonotype: A single base separates this from a much larger clone, so it may be a read error. The V call is TRBV29-1, the J call TRBJ1-4; D gene uncertain. Trimming took off 5 bases at V and 4 bases at J, with 8 bases between the two ends. The germline V gene has CDR1 SQVTM and CDR2 ANQGSEA. The CDR3 is 12 amino acids. The CDR3 loop reads CSVKRNNEKLFF. In DNA, the CDR3 is TGCAGCGTTAAGCGGAATAATGAAAAACTGTTTTTT.

There are a few counts of this clonotype. DNA for the CDR3: TGCGCCAGCAGCCAGCCGGGACAGGGGTTCGATGAGCAGTTCTTC. This gives the protein CASSQPGQGFDEQFF. The chain uses TRBV4-3 and TRBJ2-1; 10 bases are a match to TRBD1. CDR3 length: 15 residues. Germline V gene data show CDR1 as LGHNA and CDR2 as YSLEER. Germline trimming cut 3 bases from V and 8 bases from J; bases unmatched to any gene: 7.

CDR3 loop: CASRQLSNTDTQYF. The CDR3 region has the DNA TGTGCCAGCAGACAGCTCTCTAACACAGATACGCAGTATTTT. V and J are TRBV6-1 and TRBJ2-3; D is unresolved. Trimming took 6 bases from V and 2 from J, leaving 12 bases between them. Germline V lookup: CDR1 MNHNS, CDR2 SASEGT. There are 14 residues in the CDR3.

The chain is built from TRBV29-1 and TRBJ2-1; D is unclear. Germline assignment: CDR1 SQVTM and CDR2 ANQGSEA. The ends were cut back, 4 bases at V and 3 bases at J, with 10 bases in the middle. The CDR3 spans 13 residues. CDR3 sequence reads: CSVGGALYNEQFF. The CDR3 nucleotides are TGCAGCGTTGGAGGAGCGCTCTACAATGAGCAGTTCTTC.

This clonotype was seen only a few times. The gene calls are TRBV12-3 or TRBV12-4 and TRBJ2-6; D is unclear. This CDR3 contains 18 residues. With 3 bases removed from V and 0 bases from J, the gap between germline ends came to 15 bases. CDR3 nucleotides: TGTGCCAGCAGTTTCGTTCCATCCTCCAGCTCTGGGGCCAACGTCCTGACTTTC. It encodes CASSFVPSSSSGANVLTF.

This clonotype was observed a handful of times. The V and J genes are TRBV4-1 and TRBJ2-7; D is possibly TRBD1 (5 bases). V was cut by 0 bases and J by 2 bases, with 11 bases left in between. Germline CDR1 MGHRA, CDR2 YSYEKL. The CDR3 has 15 residues. This chain's CDR3 is CASSQDVYRTYEQYF. In nucleotides, the CDR3 is TGCGCCAGCAGCCAAGATGTGTACAGGACCTACGAGCAGTACTTC.

The chain recombines TRBV5-1 with TRBJ2-7, with D tentatively TRBD1 or TRBD2 (5 bases each). Germline assignment: CDR1 SGHRS and CDR2 YFSETQ. V gave up 4 bases and J gave up 5 bases, with 19 bases separating them. The CDR3 loop spans 15 amino acids. CDR3 in DNA: TGCGCCAGCAGCCCTGACCTATACGGGGCCGACGAGCAGTACTTC. It codes for CASSPDLYGADEQYF.

V usage is TRBV20-1 and J usage is TRBJ2-1; 10 bases line up with TRBD2. Germline assignment: CDR1 DFQATT and CDR2 SNEGSKA (reference sequence). V was clipped by 7 bases and J by 5 bases; unmatched bases: 14. The CDR3 totals 16 residues. CDR3 residues: CSVCSGLAAGDNEQFF. CDR3 sequence (DNA): TGCAGTGTTTGTTCCGGACTAGCGGCCGGGGACAATGAGCAGTTCTTC.